This T cell receptor (beta chain) was retrieved from a study of early T cells in non-severe SARS-CoV-2 infection. Study-level information: Sequencing targeted bulk RNA from unsorted whole blood, leaving chains unpaired.

Study-wide findings and caveats: Private and CD4 specificities were missed by VDJdb matching, skewed to anti-spike CD8.

Molecules of cDNA were individually given unique molecular identifiers that were attached to them. Using its own MiXCR run on the 5' RACE reads, TCRdb lists one record per CDR3 protein. The sample shows nearly 60,000 distinct CDR3 sequences, more than 9.5% of them seen only once. Trimming removed 4 bases from V and 0 bases from J, with 6 bases in between. This CDR3 comprises 13 residues. The germline V gene encodes CDR1 MNHEY and CDR2 SMNVEV (reference sequence). This clonotype was counted a few times. Its antigen remains unknown. This receptor was identified in an adult who was a healthcare worker with PCR-confirmed SARS-CoV-2 infection or an uninfected control (not recorded which). Sequencing was performed on whole blood. The chain employs TRBV27 and TRBJ1-1; D not resolved. In DNA, the CDR3 is TGTGCCAGCAGTTCACAGCTGAACACTGAAGCTTTCTTT. The encoded protein is CASSSQLNTEAFF.